This entry lists 18 T cell receptor beta chains sequenced from one sample in a study of ipilimumab plus nivolumab after autologous stem cell transplantation. Libraries were prepared by immunoSEQ multiplex PCR; TCRdb keeps only in-frame clonotypes and omits some of them. The table includes 35,000 to 50,000 clones, approximately 90% detected once. The source was PBMCs, collected in a trial of ipilimumab plus nivolumab as post-transplant consolidation. These receptor sequences come from a male donor with multiple myeloma.

This chain connects TRBV19 to TRBJ2-4; D is unresolved. V was trimmed by 1 base and J by 4 bases, leaving 8 bases between them. From germline, CDR1 is LNHDA and CDR2 SQIVND (reference sequence). CDR3 length equals 14 residues. The CDR3 is CASSIVTGKNIQYF. CDR3 bases: TGTGCCAGTAGTATAGTGACCGGAAAAAACATTCAGTACTTC.

The rearrangement links TRBV2 to TRBJ2-3; TRBD2 aligns across 8 bases. After removal of 6 bases from V and 6 bases from J, the junction contained 2 bases not matched to a gene. Germline V gene data show CDR1 as SNHLY and CDR2 as FYNNEI. The CDR3 is 12 residues long. The CDR3 bases are TGTGCCAGCAGGCGGGAGGACGATACGCAGTATTTT. It is translated as CASRREDDTQYF.

This rearrangement joins TRBV7-9 to TRBJ2-2, with D unclear. The V end lost 5 bases, the J end lost 7 bases, and 23 bases lay between the germline ends. This CDR3 is built from 17 residues. In germline, CDR1 is SEHNR, CDR2 FQNEAQ (reference sequence). Here the CDR3 DNA reads TGTGCCAGCAGCCTTCCTCCGGTCGGAAGAGTAGGCGGGGAGCTGTTTTTT. It yields the protein CASSLPPVGRVGGELFF.

The chain is built from TRBV15 and TRBJ1-1; tentative D call: TRBD1 (5 bases). The CDR3 is made up of 15 amino acids. The germline gives CDR1 LNHNV, CDR2 YYDKDF (reference sequence). The germline V and J ends were trimmed by 4 bases and 0 bases, with 12 bases remaining between them. This chain's CDR3 is CATSKAGSMNTEAFF. The DNA for the CDR3 is TGTGCCACCAGCAAGGCAGGGTCCATGAACACTGAAGCTTTCTTT.

This clone appeared a single time. V is TRBV11-2 and J is TRBJ2-2, with TRBD1 identical over 9 bases. CDR3 length: 17 residues. The trim removed 0 bases at V and 3 bases at J, leaving 5 bases unmatched. CDR1 SGHAT and CDR2 FQNNGV come from the germline V gene. Here the CDR3 reads CASSLDLRTGDTGELFF. CDR3 coding DNA: TGTGCCAGCAGCTTAGATCTGCGGACAGGGGACACCGGGGAGCTGTTTTTT.

This clone occurred once. The chain has TRBV4-2 and TRBJ1-3; a possible D gene is TRBD1 (5 bases). The CDR3 is made up of 16 amino acids. The germline V gene encodes CDR1 LGHNA and CDR2 YNFKEQ. Trimming took off 0 bases at V and 1 base at J, with 10 bases between the two ends. This chain's CDR3 is CASSQDKGASGNTIYF. CDR3 DNA sequence: TGTGCCAGCAGCCAAGATAAAGGGGCTTCTGGAAACACCATATATTTT.

The J gene is TRBJ1-1, the V gene TRBV2; 7 nucleotides agree with TRBD1. V trimming: 5 bases; J trimming: 3 bases; junction bases outside the gene matches: 6. CDR3 length: 14 residues. Germline V lookup: CDR1 SNHLY, CDR2 FYNNEI. The CDR3 sequence is CASSYRGLDTEAFF. DNA of the CDR3: TGTGCCAGCAGTTACAGGGGCCTGGACACTGAAGCTTTCTTT. The full variable domain, in which reference TRBV2 and TRBJ1-1 provide the parts outside the CDR3, is EPEVTQTPSHQVTQMGQEVILRCVPISNHLYFYWYRQILGQKVEFLVSFYNNEISEKSEIFDDQFSVERPDGSNFTLKIRSTKLEDSAMYFCASSYRGLDTEAFFGQGTRLTVV.

The chain is built from TRBV14 and TRBJ1-1; D not resolved. This CDR3 has 16 residues. Germline CDR1 SGHDN, CDR2 FVKESK. V lost 2 bases and J 5 bases, leaving 18 bases between the germline ends. The CDR3 protein is CASSQYLRHPRTEAFF. In DNA, the CDR3 is TGTGCCAGCAGCCAATACCTCAGACACCCACGGACTGAAGCTTTCTTT.

The CDR3 DNA is TGTGCCAGCAGCTTAGATCAGCGCTACGAGCAGTACTTC. Its protein product is CASSLDQRYEQYF. The genes are TRBV11-3 and TRBJ2-7, with D unresolved. V dropped 0 bases and J dropped 3 bases, with 6 bases sitting between them. Germline CDR1 reads SGHNT; CDR2 reads YENEEA. The CDR3 sequence is 13 residues long.

The chain has TRBV30 and TRBJ1-5; no clear D. Germline V CDR1 and CDR2: GTSNPN, SVGIG (reference sequence). V gave up 0 bases and J gave up 7 bases, with 10 bases separating them. This CDR3 has 13 amino acids. The CDR3 region is CAWSVLREQPQHF. CDR3 bases: TGTGCCTGGAGTGTACTAAGGGAACAGCCCCAGCATTTT. Drawing the rest from reference TRBV30 and TRBJ1-5, the complete variable domain is SQTIHQWPATLVQPVGSPLSLECTVEGTSNPNLYWYRQAAGRGLQLLFYSVGIGQISSEVPQNLSASRPQDRQFILSSKKLLLSDSGFYLCAWSVLREQPQHFGDGTRLSIL.

J is TRBJ1-5 and V is TRBV4-2; 10 bases line up with TRBD1. J lost 9 bases, V lost 1 base, and 15 bases had no gene match. Germline CDR1 and CDR2: LGHNA and YNFKEQ. This CDR3 is built from 18 residues. The CDR3 here is CASSQVGGTGAGGGPQHF. The CDR3 bases are TGTGCCAGCAGCCAAGTGGGAGGGACAGGGGCCGGTGGGGGGCCCCAGCATTTT.

V usage is TRBV27 and J usage is TRBJ2-1, with TRBD2 matching over 9 bases. The ends lost 6 bases at V and 3 bases at J; junction bases unmatched: 18. CDR3 length: 19 residues. Germline CDR1 and CDR2: MNHEY and SMNVEV (reference sequence). In DNA form, the CDR3 reads TGTGCCAGCAGGGTGACTACCGCGGGGGGGCCGGGTAACTACAATGAGCAGTTCTTC. It translates to CASRVTTAGGPGNYNEQFF.

This rearrangement joins TRBV14 to TRBJ1-2; D uncertain. Germline CDR1 and CDR2: SGHDN and FVKESK. The germline V and J ends were trimmed by 4 bases and 5 bases, with 14 bases remaining between them. CDR3 length: 14 amino acids. CDR3 nucleotide sequence: TGTGCCAGCAGCCCCCTCGGGAGGCGATATGGCTACACCTTC. It translates to CASSPLGRRYGYTF. The whole variable domain, filled in from reference TRBV14 and TRBJ1-2, reads EAGVTQFPSHSVIEKGQTVTLRCDPISGHDNLYWYRRVMGKEIKFLLHFVKESKQDESGMPNNRFLAERTGGTYSTLKVQPAELEDSGVYFCASSPLGRRYGYTFGSGTRLTVV.

V usage is TRBV27 and J usage is TRBJ1-5; 7 bases are a match to TRBD1. The CDR3 loop spans 15 amino acids. CDR1 is MNHEY and CDR2 is SMNVEV in the germline V gene (reference sequence). The trim removed 6 bases at V and 2 bases at J, leaving 7 bases unmatched. The chain's CDR3 is CASRESRGGNQPQHF. DNA for the CDR3: TGTGCCAGCAGAGAAAGCAGGGGGGGCAATCAGCCCCAGCATTTT.

This clone was seen a single time. The rearrangement joins TRBV19 to TRBJ2-4; D is possibly TRBD2 (5 bases). Trimming removed 4 bases at V and 6 bases at J, with 16 bases between. The germline V gene has CDR1 LNHDA and CDR2 SQIVND (reference sequence). This CDR3 region has 15 residues. The CDR3 bases are TGTGCCAGTAGTAGGATGGGCAGCGAGGGAAACATTCAGTACTTC. It translates to CASSRMGSEGNIQYF.

The chain joins TRBV6-4 to TRBJ1-5; 7 bases fit TRBD1. The J segment lost 7 bases and the V segment lost 0 bases, leaving 3 bases of the junction unmatched. The CDR3 length is 14 residues. CDR1 and CDR2 (germline): MRHNA, SNTAGT. The CDR3 nucleotides are TGTGCCAGCAGTGACTCTACAGGGGCCCAGCCCCAGCATTTT. Translating gives CASSDSTGAQPQHF.

The chain is built from TRBV4-2 and TRBJ1-4; D might be TRBD1 (5 bases). Between the trimmed V and J ends, which lost 4 bases and 8 bases, there was a span of 14 bases. This CDR3 is 14 amino acids long. The germline CDR1 and CDR2 sequences are LGHNA and YNFKEQ. The CDR3 sequence: CASSPQGADEKLFF. The CDR3 nucleotides read TGTGCCAGCAGCCCACAAGGGGCCGACGAAAAACTGTTTTTT.

Notes on this clone: The same CDR3 arises from other DNA sequences in this sample as well. The chain is built from TRBV5-1 and TRBJ2-5, with a weak D call TRBD1 (6 bases). Trimming took off 3 bases at V and 5 bases at J, with 17 bases between the two ends. The germline V gene has CDR1 SGHRS and CDR2 YFSETQ. The CDR3 has 15 residues. This chain's CDR3 is CASSSQGSEGETQYF. The CDR3 DNA sequence: TGCGCCAGCAGCTCCCAGGGGTCCGAAGGGGAGACCCAGTACTTC. Drawing the rest from reference TRBV5-1 and TRBJ2-5, the complete variable domain is KAGVTQTPRYLIKTRGQQVTLSCSPISGHRSVSWYQQTPGQGLQFLFEYFSETQRNKGNFPGRFSGRQFSNSRSEMNVSTLELGDSALYLCASSSQGSEGETQYFGPGTRLLVL.